These 8 T cell receptor gamma chains were all obtained from the same sample, sequenced in a study of gamma-delta T cells after stem cell transplantation. TCRdb reanalysed the RT-PCR reads with CATT. Seen here are about 1,000 gamma-chain clones, approximately 24% observed once, and the top ten hold around 45%. Sequencing was done on a sample of gamma-delta T cells. These receptors came from a human donor. It is not recorded whose cells these are; they may come from a transplant donor.

CDR3 bases: TGTGCCACCTGGGACTATCCCAATAAGAACCTCTTT. Its translation is CATWDYPNKNLF. There is no J gene call, but TRGV2 is given as the V gene. CDR1 is EGSNGY and CDR2 is YDSYNSKV in the germline V gene. The CDR3 spans 12 residues.

This clone is labeled large. One end of the junction fails to match germline, which may point to a read error. The chain employs TRGV3 and TRGJP2. TCRdb carries no J gene annotation; the J gene was assigned here by matching the DNA with germline. Germline CDR1 reads VTNTFY; CDR2 reads YDVSTARD (reference sequence). This CDR3 comprises 17 residues. The CDR3 sequence is CATWDRQVDSGDWIKTF. For the CDR3, the DNA is TGTGCCACCTGGGACAGGCAGGTGGATAGTGGTGATTGGATCAAGACGTTT.

There is no J gene call, but TRGV3 is given as the V gene. Germline V lookup: CDR1 VTNTFY, CDR2 YDVSTARD (reference sequence). The CDR3 runs 13 residues. The CDR3 reads CATWDRPDWIRTF. The DNA of the CDR3 is TGTGCCACCTGGGACAGGCCCGATTGGATCAGGACGTTT.

The chain has TRGV3 and TRGJ1 or TRGJ2. The J gene is absent in TCRdb and was assigned here via DNA matching to germline. J gave up 7 bases and V 0 bases, and 3 bases lay outside the gene matches. The CDR3 loop spans 12 amino acids. CDR1 VTNTFY and CDR2 YDVSTARD come from the germline V gene (reference sequence). The CDR3 reads CATWDRRYKKLF. Written as DNA, the CDR3 is TGTGCCACCTGGGACAGGCGCTATAAGAAACTCTTT.

This sequence joins TRGV3 and TRGJ1 or TRGJ2. The J gene was not available in TCRdb and was assigned here by matching the DNA to germline segments. CDR1 and CDR2 (germline): VTNTFY, YDVSTARD (reference sequence). The CDR3 loop spans 12 amino acids. The J segment lost 12 bases and the V segment lost 9 bases, leaving 17 bases of the junction unmatched. CDR3 in amino acids: CATRNPIIGKLF. For the CDR3, the DNA is TGTGCCACCCGGAACCCGATAATCGGGAAACTCTTT.

In this sample, this clone is large (0.1 to 1%). Additional DNA sequences in this sample encode the identical CDR3. The gene calls are TRGV3 and TRGJP2. TCRdb offers no J gene call, so here the DNA was matched to germline to obtain one. CDR1 VTNTFY and CDR2 YDVSTARD come from the germline V gene (reference sequence). The junction had 10 bases not matched to a gene; V was cut back by 0 bases and J by 0 bases. The CDR3 totals 18 residues. CDR3 residues: CATWDRRLLYSSDWIKTF. Here the CDR3 DNA reads TGTGCCACCTGGGACAGGCGCCTCCTATATAGTAGTGATTGGATCAAGACGTTT.

Only a few counts were recorded for this clone. Here the CDR3 DNA reads TGTGCCACCTGGGACGGGCCGGATTATTATAAGAAACTCTTT. Its translation: CATWDGPDYYKKLF. The chain has TRGV2 and TRGJ1 or TRGJ2. The J gene is absent in TCRdb and was assigned here via DNA matching to germline. CDR3 size: 14 residues. Trimming cost V 0 bases and J 2 bases; bases outside gene matches: 4. Germline-derived CDR1 and CDR2 are EGSNGY and YDSYNSKV.

The genes are TRGV4 and TRGJ1 or TRGJ2. TCRdb is silent on the J gene; assignment here came from matching the DNA to germline. V dropped 0 bases and J dropped 2; count of bases not matched to a gene: 10. The CDR3 consists of 16 residues. Germline loops: CDR1 EGSTGY, CDR2 YDSYTSSV. This chain's CDR3 is CATWDGPRRDYYKKLF. The CDR3 DNA reads TGTGCCACCTGGGATGGGCCCCGAAGGGATTATTATAAGAAACTCTTT.